Reported below is one TCR beta chain. In building TCR beta libraries, iRepertoire HTBI primers were used together with Arm-PCR of CDR3 regions. MiXCR, run by TCRdb on the multiplex PCR reads, gives a single entry per CDR3 protein. The sample lists 700,000 or so distinct CDR3 sequences, 30% occurring once. The record originates from a study of regulatory T cells in long-lasting Graves disease. Trimming cost V 5 bases and J 3 bases, with 11 bases left between them. The germline V gene has CDR1 SGHAT and CDR2 FQNNGV. This CDR3 region has 13 residues. Documented time point: persistent/refractory GD, antithyroid drugs over 5 years with positive TRAb. The TCR library used RNA extracted from PBMCs. Criteria from the American Thyroid Association guidelines were applied to diagnose Graves' disease.

The sample here was peripheral blood mononuclear cells (PBMCs), taken when the disease was refractory, from a patient treated with antithyroid drugs. V is TRBV11-2 and J is TRBJ2-7; D is unclear. This TCR derives from a female donor with Graves disease. The CDR3 sequence is CASSLTMNYEQYF. CDR3 DNA: TGTGCCAGCAGCCTTACCATGAACTACGAGCAGTACTTC.